These 25 T cell receptor beta chains were all obtained from the same sample, sequenced in a study of memory CD4+ T cells and cytomegalovirus serostatus. TCRdb keeps only in-frame clones here, not all; method: immunoSEQ multiplex PCR. The profile shows 30,000 to 45,000 clones, roughly 85% of them singletons. Single viable CD3+CD4+CD8-CD45RO+ cells were sorted as the memory CD4+ T cells. Sequenced: memory CD4+ T cells from blood. The receptors were gathered from an adult in good health and CMV-seropositive.

This chain uses TRBV4-1 with TRBJ1-2; the D is unclear. Trimming cost V 2 bases and J 0 bases, with 7 bases left between them. The CDR3 sequence is 14 residues long. Germline V lookup: CDR1 MGHRA, CDR2 YSYEKL. This CDR3 is CASSQPTANYGYTF. The DNA of the CDR3 is TGCGCCAGCAGCCAACCGACTGCTAACTATGGCTACACCTTC.

V is TRBV6-1 and J is TRBJ1-1; 7 bases are shared with TRBD1. Germline V CDR1 and CDR2: MNHNS, SASEGT. This CDR3 is built from 15 residues. Trimming at V came to 11 bases and at J to 5 bases, leaving 17 bases not matched to a gene. CDR3 sequence: CAGKGAGPQITEAFF. The CDR3 DNA follows: TGTGCCGGCAAGGGGGCCGGGCCACAAATTACTGAAGCTTTCTTT.

The V gene is TRBV5-1, the J gene TRBJ1-3; possibly TRBD1 for D (6 bases). This CDR3 has 18 amino acids. The germline gives CDR1 SGHRS, CDR2 YFSETQ. Trimming cost V 0 bases and J 0 bases, with 16 bases left between them. Written as DNA, the CDR3 is TGCGCCAGCAGCTTGGGACCGCTACAGGGAAGCTCTGGAAACACCATATATTTT. Translating it yields CASSLGPLQGSSGNTIYF.

The rearrangement joins TRBV4-2 to TRBJ2-7; D unresolved. CDR3 length: 16 amino acids. Germline loops: CDR1 LGHNA, CDR2 YNFKEQ. Trimming took 0 bases from V and 2 from J, leaving 14 bases between them. CDR3 DNA sequence: TGTGCCAGCAGCCAAGATCTGGCGGCGCAGGCCTACGAGCAGTACTTC. Translation: CASSQDLAAQAYEQYF.

This chain links TRBV19 with TRBJ2-1, with D unclear. This CDR3 contains 13 residues. V gave up 6 bases and J gave up 11 bases, with 17 bases separating them. The germline V gene encodes CDR1 LNHDA and CDR2 SQIVND (reference sequence). Here the CDR3 DNA reads TGTGCCAGTAGCTCGGGCGGTCCGGTCCAGCAGTTCTTC. It codes for CASSSGGPVQQFF.

The table lists this clone with a few counts. This chain connects TRBV5-6 to TRBJ2-6, with 8 bases identical to TRBD1. The CDR3 extends over 17 amino acids. Germline V lookup: CDR1 SGHDT, CDR2 YYEEEE. J lost 0 bases, V lost 1 base, and 3 bases had no gene match. The CDR3: CASSLQGALSGANVLTF. CDR3 in DNA: TGTGCCAGCAGCTTGCAGGGGGCTCTCTCTGGGGCCAACGTCCTGACTTTC.

This clone was observed a few times. The V and J genes are TRBV5-8 and TRBJ2-7, with D tentatively TRBD1 or TRBD2 (5 bases each). Germline V gives CDR1 SGHTS, CDR2 YDEGEE. The V gene lost 0 bases and the J gene lost 5 bases, with 9 bases spanning the gap. The CDR3 length is 13 residues. CDR3 residues: CASSLAGTNEQYF. DNA for the CDR3: TGTGCCAGCAGCTTGGCTGGGACCAACGAGCAGTACTTC. The full variable domain, rest sourced from reference TRBV5-8 and TRBJ2-7, is EAGVTQSPTHLIKTRGQQATLRCSPISGHTSVYWYQQALGLGLQFLLWYDEGEERNRGNFPPRFSGRQFPNYSSELNVNALELEDSALYLCASSLAGTNEQYFGPGTRLTVT.

This clone was counted between two and nine times. The J gene is TRBJ1-2, the V gene TRBV6-5, with D possibly matching TRBD1 (6 bases). The CDR3 has 13 residues. Germline V lookup: CDR1 MNHEY, CDR2 SVGAGI. V was shortened by 6 bases and J by 4 bases, with 12 bases between the two germline ends. The CDR3 DNA follows: TGTGCCAGCAGCCGCGGACAGTTCTATGGCTACACCTTC. The encoded protein is CASSRGQFYGYTF.

This clone was seen once. The chain carries TRBV11-2 and TRBJ2-1; D is possibly TRBD2 (6 bases). Germline CDR1 SGHAT, CDR2 FQNNGV. CDR3 size: 15 residues. The germline V and J ends were trimmed by 5 bases and 0 bases, with 11 bases remaining between them. CDR3 sequence (DNA): TGTGCCAGCAGCACCTCGACTAGCTCCTACAATGAGCAGTTCTTC. Amino acid sequence: CASSTSTSSYNEQFF.

This clone was recorded only once. The chain employs TRBV13 and TRBJ1-1, with TRBD1 matching over 10 bases. Per germline, CDR1 PRHDT and CDR2 FYEKMQ (reference sequence). This CDR3 region has 13 residues. With 5 bases clipped from V and 13 bases from J, the junction kept 10 bases outside the gene matches. DNA for the CDR3: TGTGCCAGCAGCAGCGTGGGGACAGGGGAGGTTTTCTTT. This sequence encodes CASSSVGTGEVFF.

The chain combines TRBV18 with TRBJ2-3; a weak D match, TRBD2 (6 bases). With 1 base removed from V and 0 bases from J, the gap between germline ends came to 11 bases. The CDR3 covers 16 residues. The V gene's germline CDR1 is KGHSH and CDR2 LQKENI. The CDR3 DNA is TGTGCCAGCTCACCACTAAAACGGGGGAGCACAGATACGCAGTATTTT. This codes for CASSPLKRGSTDTQYF.

As concerns this clone: Compared with germline, one end of the junction differs, possibly owing to a read error. The chain couples TRBV5-4 to TRBJ2-7; 7 bases are a match to TRBD1. The germline V gene encodes CDR1 SGHNT and CDR2 YYREEE (reference sequence). This CDR3 is 16 amino acids long. This CDR3 reads CASSSGFPGQSSEQYF. For the CDR3, the DNA is TGTGCCAGCAGCTCTGGGTTCCCGGGACAGTCCTCCGAGCAGTACTTC.

The V gene is TRBV7-9, the J gene TRBJ1-2; D gene unclear. Germline loops: CDR1 SEHNR, CDR2 FQNEAQ (reference sequence). The CDR3 sequence is 15 residues long. Trimming took 1 base from V and 2 from J, leaving 11 bases between them. CDR3 sequence (DNA): TGTGCCAGCAGCTTAGGTCAGACTGGAAACTATGGCTACACCTTC. Translating gives CASSLGQTGNYGYTF.

This sequence joins TRBV6-5 and TRBJ1-1, with a weak D call TRBD1 (5 bases). CDR1 is MNHEY and CDR2 is SVGAGI in the germline V gene. Trimming pared 5 bases from V and 9 bases from J, leaving 22 bases between. The CDR3 contains 15 residues. The CDR3 loop reads CASSTATRDLRKAFF. In DNA form, the CDR3 reads TGTGCCAGCAGTACTGCGACTCGGGACTTACGGAAAGCTTTCTTT.

The chain couples TRBV7-9 to TRBJ1-5; tentatively, D is TRBD1 (5 bases). This CDR3 has 14 amino acids. Germline V gives CDR1 SEHNR, CDR2 FQNEAQ (reference sequence). The ends were cut back, 3 bases at V and 5 bases at J, with 11 bases in the middle. CDR3 sequence reads: CASSFPGRDQPQHF. The CDR3 DNA reads as TGTGCCAGCAGCTTCCCCGGCAGGGATCAGCCCCAGCATTTT.

This clone was counted a single time. V and J are TRBV28 and TRBJ1-4; D not resolved. Germline V gene lookup returns CDR1 MDHEN and CDR2 SYDVKM. V lost 7 bases, J lost 10 bases, and 19 bases lay in between. The CDR3 runs 14 residues. CDR3 protein: CASTDMLVPGKLFF. The CDR3 bases are TGTGCCAGCACTGATATGTTGGTACCGGGAAAACTGTTTTTT.

The genes are TRBV4-2 and TRBJ2-1; D remains unclear. This CDR3 has 12 amino acids. Germline V gene sequence: CDR1 LGHNA, CDR2 YNFKEQ. Trimming shortened V by 0 bases and J by 3 bases, and 0 bases separated the two germline ends. The CDR3 nucleotides are TGTGCCAGCAGCCAAGACTACAATGAGCAGTTCTTC. This sequence encodes CASSQDYNEQFF.

This clone was observed a handful of times. Here the CDR3 DNA reads TGTGCCAGCAGTGAAGGGGACAGTTTTTGGAACACTGAAGCTTTCTTT. Its protein product is CASSEGDSFWNTEAFF. This chain joins TRBV2 and TRBJ1-1; 7 nucleotides agree with TRBD1. Losses at the gene ends were 1 base for V and 1 base for J; bases not matched to a gene: 6. The CDR3 totals 16 residues. Germline CDR1 SNHLY, CDR2 FYNNEI.

The rearrangement uses TRBV27 and TRBJ2-5; D unresolved. This CDR3 comprises 11 residues. The ends were cut back, 6 bases at V and 0 bases at J, with 2 bases in the middle. The germline CDR1 and CDR2 sequences are MNHEY and SMNVEV (reference sequence). DNA for the CDR3: TGTGCCAGCAGCCACCAAGAGACCCAGTACTTC. It translates to CASSHQETQYF.

Only one count was recorded for this clone. This chain joins TRBV29-1 and TRBJ2-3, with 10 positions matching TRBD2. The junction had 4 bases not matched to a gene; V was cut back by 7 bases and J by 3 bases. Looked up from germline, CDR1 is SQVTM and CDR2 is ANQGSEA. The CDR3 covers 13 residues. The CDR3 reads CSARAGGTDTQYF. The CDR3, as DNA: TGCAGCGCCAGAGCGGGGGGGACAGATACGCAGTATTTT.

The chain has TRBV7-2 and TRBJ2-7; 9 nucleotides align to TRBD2. The V segment lost 3 bases and the J segment 0 bases; nucleotides outside the gene matches: 0. This CDR3 has 14 residues. The germline V gene has CDR1 SGHTA and CDR2 FQGNSA. CDR3 nucleotides: TGTGCCAGCAGCTTGACTAGCGGCTCCTACGAGCAGTACTTC. Its translation is CASSLTSGSYEQYF.

V gene TRBV5-4 combines with J gene TRBJ2-3, with a possible D match to TRBD2 (6 bases). The germline V and J ends were trimmed by 4 bases and 1 base, with 16 bases remaining between them. The germline V gene encodes CDR1 SGHNT and CDR2 YYREEE (reference sequence). CDR3 size: 16 residues. CDR3 protein: CASSPRLSGGTDTQYF. The CDR3 DNA reads as TGTGCCAGCAGCCCCCGTCTGTCGGGGGGCACAGATACGCAGTATTTT.

The table lists this clone with a count of one. The CDR3 loop is CASSQDGRGGYTEAFF. CDR3 sequence (DNA): TGTGCCAGCAGCCAAGACGGTAGGGGGGGGTACACTGAAGCTTTCTTT. This chain connects TRBV4-2 to TRBJ1-1; D is possibly TRBD1 (6 bases). V gave up 0 bases and J gave up 3 bases, with 14 bases separating them. CDR3 length equals 16 residues. The germline gives CDR1 LGHNA, CDR2 YNFKEQ.

V is TRBV7-6 and J is TRBJ1-3; 8 bases are shared with TRBD1. The ends lost 5 bases at V and 9 bases at J; junction bases unmatched: 9. In germline, CDR1 is SGHVS, CDR2 FNYEAQ. The CDR3 consists of 14 residues. The DNA of the CDR3 is TGTGCCAGCAGCCCCCTGACAGGGGACGGCACCATATATTTT. Translation gives CASSPLTGDGTIYF.

The chain employs TRBV5-8 and TRBJ1-6; TRBD1 matches at 7 bases. CDR3 size: 14 residues. Germline CDR1 is SGHTS and CDR2 is YDEGEE. The V segment lost 7 bases and the J segment 10 bases; nucleotides outside the gene matches: 11. The CDR3 loop reads CASSTGRVGSPLHF. CDR3 bases: TGTGCCAGCTCGACAGGGAGGGTAGGGTCACCCCTCCACTTT.